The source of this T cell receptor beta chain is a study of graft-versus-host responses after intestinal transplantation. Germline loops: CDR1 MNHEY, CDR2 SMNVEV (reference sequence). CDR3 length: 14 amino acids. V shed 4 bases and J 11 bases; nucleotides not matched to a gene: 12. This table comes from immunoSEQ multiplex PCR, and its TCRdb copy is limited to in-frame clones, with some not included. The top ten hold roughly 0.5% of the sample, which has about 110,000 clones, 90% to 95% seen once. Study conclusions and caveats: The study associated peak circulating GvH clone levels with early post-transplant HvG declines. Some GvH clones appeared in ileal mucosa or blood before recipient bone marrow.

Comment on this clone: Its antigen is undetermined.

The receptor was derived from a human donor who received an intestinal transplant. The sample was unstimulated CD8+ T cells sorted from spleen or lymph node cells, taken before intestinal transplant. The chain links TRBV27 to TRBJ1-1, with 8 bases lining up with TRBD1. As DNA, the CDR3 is TGTGCCAGCAGTTCCGGACAGGGTTCAACCTTGGCTTTCTTT. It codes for CASSSGQGSTLAFF.